These 30 T cell receptor beta chains came from one sample sequenced in a study of blood T cell repertoires in COVID-19. Clones were sequenced by immunoSEQ multiplex PCR, and TCRdb holds only the in-frame ones, with some missing. The sample yields about 200,000 clones, more than 75% seen once. The sequencing sample was made of peripheral blood. The receptors derive from a man between 60 and 75 years old who had recovered from COVID-19.

The CDR3 here is CASSLDPEETQYF. The DNA for the CDR3 is TGTGCCAGCAGCTTAGATCCAGAAGAGACCCAGTACTTC. This rearrangement joins TRBV7-9 to TRBJ2-5; D gene ambiguous. The length of the CDR3 is 13 residues. From germline, CDR1 is SEHNR and CDR2 FQNEAQ (reference sequence). V lost 1 base, J lost 3 bases, and 6 bases lay in between.

This chain links TRBV3-1 (or the pseudogene TRBV3-2) with TRBJ1-4; D gene uncertain. This CDR3 has 17 residues. V dropped 0 bases and J dropped 3 bases, with 14 bases sitting between them. In germline, CDR1 is LGHDT, CDR2 YNNKEL (reference sequence). The CDR3 DNA reads TGTGCCAGCAGCCAAGATCTTTGGGAGCCGGCTAATGAAAAACTGTTTTTT. Encoded protein: CASSQDLWEPANEKLFF.

The chain uses TRBV10-3 and TRBJ1-2; TRBD1 agrees at 7 bases. With 0 bases clipped from V and 6 bases from J, the junction kept 4 bases outside the gene matches. This CDR3 is 14 amino acids long. CDR1 and CDR2 (germline): ENHRY, SYGVKD. CDR3: CAISESIGTDGYTF. In nucleotides, the CDR3 is TGTGCCATCAGTGAGTCCATCGGGACAGATGGCTACACCTTC.

The rearrangement links TRBV11-2 to TRBJ2-5; 8 nucleotides match TRBD2. This CDR3 is built from 15 residues. With 4 bases clipped from V and 5 bases from J, the junction kept 9 bases outside the gene matches. The germline gives CDR1 SGHAT, CDR2 FQNNGV. The DNA for the CDR3 is TGTGCCAGCAGCTCCCCGGCCAGCGGGGGTGAGACCCAGTACTTC. Protein: CASSSPASGGETQYF.

The J gene is TRBJ2-3, the V gene TRBV2; possibly TRBD2 for D (6 bases). The ends were cut back, 8 bases at V and 2 bases at J, with 17 bases in the middle. Germline CDR1 and CDR2: SNHLY and FYNNEI. The CDR3 is 15 residues long. CDR3 residues: CASCTSGDFTDTQYF. The CDR3 nucleotides are TGTGCCAGCTGCACTTCGGGGGATTTCACAGATACGCAGTATTTT.

V and J are TRBV7-8 and TRBJ2-7; 13 nucleotides match TRBD2. V trimming: 5 bases; J trimming: 5 bases; junction bases outside the gene matches: 9. This CDR3 is 16 amino acids long. From germline, CDR1 is SGHVS and CDR2 FQNEAQ. The CDR3 coding sequence is TGTGCCAGCAGCCGAGGACTAGCGGGGGTCCACCACGAGCAGTACTTC. As protein: CASSRGLAGVHHEQYF.

The chain employs TRBV7-2 and TRBJ2-7, with D possibly matching TRBD1 (5 bases). The V gene's germline CDR1 is SGHTA and CDR2 FQGNSA. Trimming pared 5 bases from V and 0 bases from J, leaving 14 bases between. CDR3 length equals 15 residues. CDR3 amino acids: CASSPRQPLSYEQYF. The CDR3 nucleotides read TGTGCCAGCAGCCCCCGACAGCCCCTCTCCTACGAGCAGTACTTC.

The rearrangement uses TRBV5-4 and TRBJ1-1, with D uncertain. V was clipped by 0 bases and J by 2 bases, with 8 bases between them. Germline CDR1 and CDR2: SGHNT and YYREEE (reference sequence). This CDR3 is 14 amino acids long. CDR3 in DNA: TGTGCCAGCAGCTTGGAGGCGGCTAACACTGAAGCTTTCTTT. This translates into CASSLEAANTEAFF.

The genes are TRBV3-1 (or the pseudogene TRBV3-2) and TRBJ1-6; D possibly corresponds to TRBD1 (5 bases). The germline V and J ends were trimmed by 3 bases and 5 bases, with 11 bases remaining between them. Germline assignment: CDR1 LGHDT and CDR2 YNNKEL (reference sequence). The CDR3 loop spans 15 amino acids. CDR3 loop: CASSHRGGNNSPLHF. CDR3 coding DNA: TGTGCCAGCAGCCACCGGGGGGGGAATAATTCACCCCTCCACTTT.

The rearrangement uses TRBV5-1 and TRBJ1-1; 9 bases fit TRBD1. Germline CDR1 and CDR2: SGHRS and YFSETQ. This CDR3 comprises 15 residues. V lost 4 bases and J lost 1; bases outside the gene matches: 5. CDR3 residues: CASSRTQGANTEAFF. CDR3 coding DNA: TGCGCCAGCAGCAGAACACAGGGGGCGAACACTGAAGCTTTCTTT.

The gene calls are TRBV29-1 and TRBJ1-2; D is possibly TRBD1 (5 bases). Germline V CDR1 and CDR2: SQVTM, ANQGSEA. Trimming shortened V by 3 bases and J by 3 bases, and 14 bases separated the two germline ends. The CDR3 has 14 amino acids. In DNA form, the CDR3 reads TGCAGCGTTGACAGGGATAGTCGTGACTATGGCTACACCTTC. Protein product: CSVDRDSRDYGYTF.

J is TRBJ1-1 and V is TRBV27, with 9 bases matching TRBD1. The trim removed 5 bases at V and 7 bases at J, leaving 8 bases unmatched. There are 14 residues in the CDR3. Germline loops: CDR1 MNHEY, CDR2 SMNVEV (reference sequence). CDR3 nucleotides: TGTGCCAGCAGTATCTCCCGGGACAGGGATGAAGCTTTCTTT. It translates to CASSISRDRDEAFF.

V and J are TRBV20-1 and TRBJ2-7; D perhaps matches TRBD1 (6 bases). The V end lost 3 bases, the J end lost 2 bases, and 17 bases lay between the germline ends. This CDR3 spans 15 amino acids. Germline loops: CDR1 DFQATT, CDR2 SNEGSKA (reference sequence). The DNA for the CDR3 is TGCAGTGCTAGTCCTAGGGGGAGCGGAGCCTACGAGCAGTACTTC. This sequence encodes CSASPRGSGAYEQYF.

Turning to this clone: At the DNA level, this CDR3 is encoded by other sequences in the same sample as well. This chain uses TRBV7-2 with TRBJ2-1; 9 bases map to TRBD1. After removal of 6 bases from V and 6 bases from J, the junction contained 6 bases not matched to a gene. Germline loops: CDR1 SGHTA, CDR2 FQGNSA. The CDR3 is made up of 14 amino acids. CDR3 protein: CASSSGTGRNEQFF. CDR3 coding DNA: TGTGCCAGCAGTTCCGGGACAGGGCGCAATGAGCAGTTCTTC.

The chain couples TRBV4-1 to TRBJ1-1; 7 bases agree with TRBD1. The length of the CDR3 is 15 residues. The germline CDR1 and CDR2 sequences are MGHRA and YSYEKL. The ends lost 1 base at V and 5 bases at J; junction bases unmatched: 7. As DNA, the CDR3 is TGCGCCAGCAGCCAAGGGAAGGGGGCGAGGACTGAAGCTTTCTTT. This gives the protein CASSQGKGARTEAFF.

The chain has TRBV4-3 and TRBJ2-7; D not resolved. Germline V lookup: CDR1 LGHNA, CDR2 YSLEER. The germline V and J ends were trimmed by 1 base and 0 bases, with 16 bases remaining between them. The CDR3 covers 17 residues. The CDR3 loop is CASSQVHWQEASYEQYF. The CDR3 DNA sequence: TGCGCCAGCAGCCAAGTACACTGGCAGGAAGCCTCCTACGAGCAGTACTTC.

The chain joins TRBV5-1 to TRBJ1-2; no reliable D call. Germline CDR1 SGHRS, CDR2 YFSETQ. The CDR3 sequence is 15 residues long. The V and J ends lost 0 bases and 5 bases respectively, with 14 bases between them. This CDR3 reads CASSLAGSGEYGYTF. The CDR3 DNA reads TGCGCCAGCAGCTTGGCCGGCAGTGGAGAGTATGGCTACACCTTC. Full variable domain (rest looked up from reference TRBV5-1 and TRBJ1-2): KAGVTQTPRYLIKTRGQQVTLSCSPISGHRSVSWYQQTPGQGLQFLFEYFSETQRNKGNFPGRFSGRQFSNSRSEMNVSTLELGDSALYLCASSLAGSGEYGYTFGSGTRLTVV.

CDR3 nucleotides: TGTGCCAGCAGCGAGCGGGGCTCGCCGGGTGTATACGAGCAGTACTTC. Amino acid sequence: CASSERGSPGVYEQYF. The chain uses TRBV7-3 and TRBJ2-7, with TRBD2 matching 7 bases. Losses at the gene ends were 5 bases for V and 4 bases for J; bases not matched to a gene: 14. The CDR3 is made up of 16 amino acids. Germline CDR1 reads SGHTA; CDR2 reads FQGTGA.

The V and J genes are TRBV5-1 and TRBJ2-1; D is possibly TRBD1 (6 bases). Trimming removed 0 bases from V and 0 bases from J, with 10 bases in between. Germline values: CDR1 SGHRS, CDR2 YFSETQ. The CDR3 sequence is 16 residues long. CDR3 in DNA: TGCGCCAGCAGCTTGGCAACAGGGAGCTCCTACAATGAGCAGTTCTTC. Its translation is CASSLATGSSYNEQFF.

This clone was seen a single time. The chain carries TRBV11-1 and TRBJ2-7; no firm D call. The germline V gene has CDR1 SGHAT and CDR2 FQDESV (reference sequence). The CDR3 runs to 15 residues. Trimming pared 1 base from V and 1 base from J, leaving 11 bases between. The CDR3 DNA reads TGTGCCAGCAGCTTAGGGGCAGTCTCATCCTACGAGCAGTACTTC. This encodes CASSLGAVSSYEQYF.

This clone appeared once. Other DNA sequences in this specimen translate into the identical CDR3. This chain uses TRBV30 with TRBJ1-1; D unclear. With 1 base removed from V and 0 bases from J, the gap between germline ends came to 9 bases. The CDR3 runs to 14 residues. CDR1 is GTSNPN, CDR2 SVGIG, per germline (reference sequence). The CDR3: CAWSGTGMNTEAFF. CDR3 DNA sequence: TGTGCCTGGAGTGGGACGGGGATGAACACTGAAGCTTTCTTT.

The gene calls are TRBV29-1 and TRBJ2-3, with 10 bases matching TRBD1. Germline V lookup: CDR1 SQVTM, CDR2 ANQGSEA. With 3 bases clipped from V and 4 bases from J, the junction kept 10 bases outside the gene matches. The CDR3 covers 16 residues. Here the CDR3 DNA reads TGCAGCGTTGATACAGCACTTGGACAGGGGGCAGATACGCAGTATTTT. Encoded protein: CSVDTALGQGADTQYF.

The rearrangement links TRBV28 to TRBJ2-7, with 7 bases that match TRBD1. This CDR3 region has 15 residues. CDR1 and CDR2 from the germline V gene are MDHEN and SYDVKM. V trimming: 2 bases; J trimming: 0 bases; junction bases outside the gene matches: 4. This chain's CDR3 is CASSLEGTVSYEQYF. As DNA, the CDR3 is TGTGCCAGCAGTTTAGAGGGGACAGTCTCCTACGAGCAGTACTTC. Looking up the rest from reference TRBV28 and TRBJ2-7 gives the full variable domain: DVKVTQSSRYLVKRTGEKVFLECVQDMDHENMFWYRQDPGLGLRLIYFSYDVKMKEKGDIPEGYSVSREKKERFSLILESASTNQTSMYLCASSLEGTVSYEQYFGPGTRLTVT.

This chain uses TRBV5-1 with TRBJ2-3, with D possibly TRBD2 on 6 matching bases. CDR1 SGHRS and CDR2 YFSETQ come from the germline V gene. The CDR3 consists of 16 residues. Trimming removed 4 bases from V and 1 base from J, with 16 bases in between. CDR3 in amino acids: CASSVRPPGGTDTQYF. CDR3 DNA: TGCGCCAGCAGCGTCAGACCCCCGGGGGGCACAGATACGCAGTATTTT. The full variable domain, completed using reference TRBV5-1 and TRBJ2-3, is KAGVTQTPRYLIKTRGQQVTLSCSPISGHRSVSWYQQTPGQGLQFLFEYFSETQRNKGNFPGRFSGRQFSNSRSEMNVSTLELGDSALYLCASSVRPPGGTDTQYFGPGTRLTVL.

The rearrangement uses TRBV19 and TRBJ1-6; 7 bases agree with TRBD1. CDR1 LNHDA and CDR2 SQIVND come from the germline V gene (reference sequence). V lost 7 bases and J lost 7; bases outside the gene matches: 7. This CDR3 has 14 amino acids. The CDR3 nucleotides are TGTGCCAGTACATCAGGGACAGCGAATTCACCCCTCCACTTT. This sequence encodes CASTSGTANSPLHF.

This chain links TRBV5-4 with TRBJ1-2, with 10 bases matching TRBD1. Germline V gene sequence: CDR1 SGHNT, CDR2 YYREEE (reference sequence). Trimming at V came to 4 bases and at J to 8 bases, leaving 8 bases not matched to a gene. This CDR3 spans 14 amino acids. CDR3 residues: CASSTRQGAEGYTF. The CDR3 DNA sequence: TGTGCCAGCAGCACCCGACAGGGGGCCGAAGGCTACACCTTC.

This chain joins TRBV6-5 and TRBJ2-7, with 7 bases identical to TRBD2. Germline V gene lookup returns CDR1 MNHEY and CDR2 SVGAGI. This CDR3 region has 15 residues. The V gene end was trimmed by 6 bases and the J gene end by 2 bases; junction bases not matched to a gene: 10. CDR3 residues: CASSSPAGTTYEQYF. Here the CDR3 DNA reads TGTGCCAGCAGCTCCCCCGCCGGGACTACCTACGAGCAGTACTTC.

J is TRBJ2-7 and V is TRBV12-3 or TRBV12-4; 7 nucleotides line up with TRBD1. The CDR3 is 13 residues long. The J segment lost 2 bases and the V segment lost 6 bases, leaving 4 bases of the junction unmatched. The CDR3 loop is CASSGTVAYEQYF. Written as DNA, the CDR3 is TGTGCCAGCAGCGGGACAGTCGCCTACGAGCAGTACTTC.

This clone was seen once. The CDR3 nucleotides are TGTGCCAGCAGTAGGGGGCTTGAGAGCAATCAGCCCCAGCATTTT. Its translation is CASSRGLESNQPQHF. The chain uses TRBV6-5 and TRBJ1-5; TRBD1 agrees at 7 bases. After removal of 5 bases from V and 1 base from J, the junction contained 5 bases not matched to a gene. The CDR3 runs 15 residues. CDR1 is MNHEY and CDR2 is SVGAGI in the germline V gene.

This rearrangement joins TRBV7-9 to TRBJ2-2; TRBD2 matches 7 bases. There are 16 residues in the CDR3. Unmatched junction bases numbered 10, after V lost 4 bases and J lost 5 bases. The germline CDR1 and CDR2 sequences are SEHNR and FQNEAQ (reference sequence). The CDR3 reads CASSSKRGLGTGELFF. The CDR3, as DNA: TGTGCCAGCAGCTCCAAGCGGGGATTGGGGACCGGGGAGCTGTTTTTT.